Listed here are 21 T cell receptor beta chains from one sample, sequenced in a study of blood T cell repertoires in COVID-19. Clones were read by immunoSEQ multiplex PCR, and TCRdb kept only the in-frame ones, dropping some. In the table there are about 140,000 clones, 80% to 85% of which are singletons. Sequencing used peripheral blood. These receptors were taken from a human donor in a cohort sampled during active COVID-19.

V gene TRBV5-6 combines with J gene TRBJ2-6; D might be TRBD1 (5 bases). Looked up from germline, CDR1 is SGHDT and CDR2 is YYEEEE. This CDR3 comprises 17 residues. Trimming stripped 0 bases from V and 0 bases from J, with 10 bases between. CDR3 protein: CASSLALGPSGANVLTF. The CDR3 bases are TGTGCCAGCAGCTTGGCCTTGGGGCCCTCTGGGGCCAACGTCCTGACTTTC. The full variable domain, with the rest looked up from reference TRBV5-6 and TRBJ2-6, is DAGVTQSPTHLIKTRGQQVTLRCSPKSGHDTVSWYQQALGQGPQFIFQYYEEEERQRGNFPDRFSGHQFPNYSSELNVNALLLGDSALYLCASSLALGPSGANVLTFGAGSRLTVL.

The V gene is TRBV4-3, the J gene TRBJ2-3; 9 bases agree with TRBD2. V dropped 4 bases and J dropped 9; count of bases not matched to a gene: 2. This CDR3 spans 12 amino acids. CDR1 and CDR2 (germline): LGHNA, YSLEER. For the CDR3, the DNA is TGCGCCAGCAGCCGCAGCGGGAGGACGCAGTATTTT. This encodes CASSRSGRTQYF.

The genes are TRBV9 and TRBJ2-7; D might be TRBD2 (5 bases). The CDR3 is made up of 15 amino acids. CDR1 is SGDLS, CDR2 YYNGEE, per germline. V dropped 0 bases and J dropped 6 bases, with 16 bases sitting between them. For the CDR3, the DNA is TGTGCCAGCAGCGTAGGCCCTAGCCCCCCGGGCGAGCAGTACTTC. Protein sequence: CASSVGPSPPGEQYF.

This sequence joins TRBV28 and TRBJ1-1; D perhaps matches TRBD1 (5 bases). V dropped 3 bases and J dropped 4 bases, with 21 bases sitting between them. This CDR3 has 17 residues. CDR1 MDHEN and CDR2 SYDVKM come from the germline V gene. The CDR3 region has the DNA TGTGCCAGCAGTTTGTGGGGCAAAGTAATGGTTGGCACTGAAGCTTTCTTT. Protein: CASSLWGKVMVGTEAFF.

DNA of the CDR3: TGCGCCAGCAGCTGGGACAGGGCCGGAGTGGCTGAAGCTTTCTTT. Protein: CASSWDRAGVAEAFF. This chain connects TRBV5-1 to TRBJ1-1, with 9 bases that match TRBD1. The junction had 9 bases not matched to a gene; V was cut back by 3 bases and J by 6 bases. The CDR3 runs to 15 residues. Germline lookup yields CDR1 SGHRS and CDR2 YFSETQ. Variable domain in full (rest from reference TRBV5-1 and TRBJ1-1): KAGVTQTPRYLIKTRGQQVTLSCSPISGHRSVSWYQQTPGQGLQFLFEYFSETQRNKGNFPGRFSGRQFSNSRSEMNVSTLELGDSALYLCASSWDRAGVAEAFFGQGTRLTVV.

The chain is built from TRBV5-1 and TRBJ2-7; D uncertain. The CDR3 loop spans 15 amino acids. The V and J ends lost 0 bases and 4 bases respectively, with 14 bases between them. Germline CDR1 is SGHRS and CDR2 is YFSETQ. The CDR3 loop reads CASSLAGDRRYEQYF. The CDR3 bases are TGCGCCAGCAGCTTGGCTGGAGATCGTAGGTACGAGCAGTACTTC.

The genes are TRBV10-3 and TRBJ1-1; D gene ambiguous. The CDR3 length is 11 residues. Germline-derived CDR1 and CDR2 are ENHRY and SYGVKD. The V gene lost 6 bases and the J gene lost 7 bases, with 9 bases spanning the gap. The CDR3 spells CAIRGGLEAFF. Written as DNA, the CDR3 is TGTGCCATCAGGGGTGGACTTGAAGCTTTCTTT.

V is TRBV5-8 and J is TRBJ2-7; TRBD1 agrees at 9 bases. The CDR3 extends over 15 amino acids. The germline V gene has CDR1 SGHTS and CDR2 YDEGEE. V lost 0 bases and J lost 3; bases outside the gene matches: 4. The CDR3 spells CASSLVDRGFYEQYF. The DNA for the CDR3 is TGTGCCAGCAGCTTGGTAGACAGGGGGTTCTACGAGCAGTACTTC.

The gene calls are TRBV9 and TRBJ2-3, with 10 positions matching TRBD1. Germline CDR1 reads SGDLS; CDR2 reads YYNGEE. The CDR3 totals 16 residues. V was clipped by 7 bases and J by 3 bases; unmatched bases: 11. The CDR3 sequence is CASQRGDRGGTDTQYF. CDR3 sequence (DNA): TGTGCCAGCCAGCGAGGGGACAGGGGAGGGACAGATACGCAGTATTTT.

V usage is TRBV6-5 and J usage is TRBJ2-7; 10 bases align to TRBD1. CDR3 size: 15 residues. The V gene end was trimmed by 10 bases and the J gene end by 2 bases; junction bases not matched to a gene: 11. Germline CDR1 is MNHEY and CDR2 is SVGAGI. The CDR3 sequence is CATSGFGTGAYEQYF. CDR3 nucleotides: TGTGCCACCTCAGGTTTTGGGACAGGGGCCTACGAGCAGTACTTC.

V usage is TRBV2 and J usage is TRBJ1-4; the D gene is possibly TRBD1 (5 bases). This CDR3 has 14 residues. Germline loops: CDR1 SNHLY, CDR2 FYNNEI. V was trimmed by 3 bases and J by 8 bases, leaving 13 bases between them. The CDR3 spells CASSDLGAREKLFF. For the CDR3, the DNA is TGTGCCAGCAGTGATCTTGGGGCTCGAGAAAAACTGTTTTTT.

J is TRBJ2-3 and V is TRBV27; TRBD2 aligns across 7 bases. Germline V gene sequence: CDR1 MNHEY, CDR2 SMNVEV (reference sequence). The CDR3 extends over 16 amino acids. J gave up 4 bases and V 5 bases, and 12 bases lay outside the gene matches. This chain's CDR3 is CASSPLAGEVADTQYF. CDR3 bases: TGTGCCAGCAGTCCCTTGGCGGGAGAAGTGGCAGATACGCAGTATTTT.

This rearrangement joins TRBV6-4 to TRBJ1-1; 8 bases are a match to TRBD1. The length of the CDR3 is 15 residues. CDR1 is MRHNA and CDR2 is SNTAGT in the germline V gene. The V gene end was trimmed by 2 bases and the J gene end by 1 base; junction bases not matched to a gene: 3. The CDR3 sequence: CASSDTTGGNTEAFF. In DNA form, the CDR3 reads TGTGCCAGCAGTGACACAACAGGGGGGAACACTGAAGCTTTCTTT.

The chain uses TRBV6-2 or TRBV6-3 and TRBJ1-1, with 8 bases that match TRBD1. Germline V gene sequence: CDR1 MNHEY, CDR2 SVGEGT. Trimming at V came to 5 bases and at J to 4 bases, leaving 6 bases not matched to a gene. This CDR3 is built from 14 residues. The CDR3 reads CASSPQGASTEAFF. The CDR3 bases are TGTGCCAGCAGTCCCCAGGGGGCGAGCACTGAAGCTTTCTTT.

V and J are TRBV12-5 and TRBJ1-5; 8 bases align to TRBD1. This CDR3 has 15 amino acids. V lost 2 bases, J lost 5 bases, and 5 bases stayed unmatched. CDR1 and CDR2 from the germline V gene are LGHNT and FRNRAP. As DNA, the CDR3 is TGTGCTAGTGGTTTGCCCAGGGGGCGGCATCAGCCCCAGCATTTT. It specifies CASGLPRGRHQPQHF.

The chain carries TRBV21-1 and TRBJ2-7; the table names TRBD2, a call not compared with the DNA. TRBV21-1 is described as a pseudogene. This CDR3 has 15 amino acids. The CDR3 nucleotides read TGTGCCAGCAGCAAAGATACGGGAGTGGGTGACGAGCAGTACTTC. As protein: CASSKDTGVGDEQYF.

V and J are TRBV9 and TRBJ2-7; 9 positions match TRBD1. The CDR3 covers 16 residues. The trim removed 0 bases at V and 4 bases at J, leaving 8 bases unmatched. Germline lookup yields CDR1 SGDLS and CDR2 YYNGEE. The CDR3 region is CASSVGGTGRPYEQYF. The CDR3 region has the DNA TGTGCCAGCAGCGTAGGGGGGACAGGGCGACCTTACGAGCAGTACTTC.

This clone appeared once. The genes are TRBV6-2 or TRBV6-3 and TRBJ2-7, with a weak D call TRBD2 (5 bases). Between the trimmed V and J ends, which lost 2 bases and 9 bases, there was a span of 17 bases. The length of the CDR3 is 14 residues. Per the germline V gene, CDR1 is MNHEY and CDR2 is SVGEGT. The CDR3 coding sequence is TGTGCCAGCAGTTACGCTCTAGCCCAGAACGGGCAGTACTTC. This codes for CASSYALAQNGQYF.

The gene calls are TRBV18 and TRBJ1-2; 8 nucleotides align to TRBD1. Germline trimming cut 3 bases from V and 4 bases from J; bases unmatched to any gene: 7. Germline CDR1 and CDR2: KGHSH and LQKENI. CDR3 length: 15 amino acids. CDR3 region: CASSPATGDRYGYTF. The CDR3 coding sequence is TGTGCCAGCTCACCCGCGACAGGGGATCGCTATGGCTACACCTTC.

The CDR3, as DNA: TGTGCCAGCAATGGAGGGGGCGAGCAGCCCCAGCATTTT. Its translation is CASNGGGEQPQHF. J is TRBJ1-5 and V is TRBV28; 7 nucleotides agree with TRBD1. Germline CDR1 and CDR2: MDHEN and SYDVKM. The trim removed 7 bases at V and 7 bases at J, leaving 7 bases unmatched. This CDR3 has 13 amino acids.

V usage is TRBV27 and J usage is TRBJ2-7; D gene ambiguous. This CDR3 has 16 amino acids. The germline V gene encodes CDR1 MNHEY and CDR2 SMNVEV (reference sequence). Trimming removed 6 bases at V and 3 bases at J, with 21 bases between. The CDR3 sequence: CASRWLRGQSVYEQYF. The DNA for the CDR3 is TGTGCCAGCAGGTGGCTTCGTGGCCAATCTGTCTACGAGCAGTACTTC.